These 12 T cell receptor beta chains came from one sample sequenced in a study of identical twins. From the 5' RACE reads, TCRdb called clonotypes with MiXCR, one entry per CDR3 protein. The sample holds approximately 280,000 distinct CDR3 sequences, about 8.1% seen once. This sample was shared with a second study, whose subject was yellow fever vaccine responses in identical twins.

Sequencing was performed on memory (CD45RO+) T cells sorted from blood. All receptors derive from a woman aged 18-30 years in good health.

The J gene is TRBJ2-2, the V gene TRBV19; D is unclear. CDR3 length: 13 residues. Per the germline V gene, CDR1 is LNHDA and CDR2 is SQIVND (reference sequence). The V gene lost 4 bases and the J gene lost 5 bases, with 8 bases spanning the gap. In DNA, the CDR3 is TGTGCCAGTAGTAGGTCGGAGACCGGGGAGCTGTTTTTT. Translated: CASSRSETGELFF.

The chain links TRBV3-1 to TRBJ2-7; TRBD1 agrees at 7 bases. V lost 4 bases, J lost 5 bases, and 5 bases stayed unmatched. The germline V gene has CDR1 LGHDT and CDR2 YNNKEL (reference sequence). This CDR3 has 13 amino acids. CDR3 sequence: CASSLTGSHEQYF. The CDR3, as DNA: TGTGCCAGCAGCCTGACAGGGTCCCACGAGCAGTACTTC.

In this sample, this clonotype turned up a few times. This rearrangement joins TRBV7-6 to TRBJ1-3, with D tentatively TRBD1 (5 bases). V shed 8 bases and J shed 0 bases, with 17 bases lying between them. CDR1 and CDR2 (germline): SGHVS, FNYEAQ. This CDR3 has 16 amino acids. The CDR3 is CASGPFGATSGNTIYF. The CDR3 DNA reads TGTGCCAGCGGGCCCTTCGGGGCTACCTCTGGAAACACCATATATTTT.

This chain connects TRBV12-3 or TRBV12-4 to TRBJ2-5; TRBD2 aligns across 8 bases. This CDR3 is 16 amino acids long. Unmatched junction bases numbered 14, after V lost 6 bases and J lost 5 bases. The CDR3 loop reads CASRFLSGRAGETQYF. As DNA, the CDR3 is TGTGCCAGCAGATTCTTATCCGGGAGGGCCGGCGAGACCCAGTACTTC.

V is TRBV18 and J is TRBJ2-7; D is ambiguous. The germline CDR1 and CDR2 sequences are KGHSH and LQKENI. The CDR3 sequence is 14 residues long. Trimming removed 4 bases from V and 0 bases from J, with 10 bases in between. DNA of the CDR3: TGTGCCAGCTCACAGGATTGGGGCTCCTACGAGCAGTACTTC. Amino acids: CASSQDWGSYEQYF.

This clonotype was seen a handful of times. The V call is TRBV11-2, the J call TRBJ2-3, with a possible D match to TRBD2 (7 bases). Deletions cut 2 bases from V and 1 base from J, with 13 bases between. The CDR3 is made up of 16 amino acids. CDR1 is SGHAT and CDR2 is FQNNGV in the germline V gene. The CDR3 spells CASSLNAGARTDTQYF. CDR3 sequence (DNA): TGTGCCAGCAGCTTAAACGCGGGGGCTCGCACAGATACGCAGTATTTT.

J is TRBJ2-1 and V is TRBV6-1; either TRBD1 or TRBD2 may supply D (5 bases each). Deletions cut 6 bases from V and 7 bases from J, with 13 bases between. Germline V gives CDR1 MNHNS, CDR2 SASEGT. CDR3 length equals 13 residues. The CDR3 DNA is TGTGCCAGCAGGGTGAGGGGCTATAATGAGCAGTTCTTC. As protein: CASRVRGYNEQFF.

The rearrangement joins TRBV19 to TRBJ2-7; the match to TRBD2 covers 7 bases. J gave up 6 bases and V 1 base, and 6 bases lay outside the gene matches. Germline lookup yields CDR1 LNHDA and CDR2 SQIVND (reference sequence). The CDR3 has 14 residues. CDR3 coding DNA: TGTGCCAGTAGTATAGGGGGGAGGGCGAGCGAGCAGTACTTC. Amino acids: CASSIGGRASEQYF.

The rearrangement joins TRBV6-5 to TRBJ2-3, with 9 nucleotides matching TRBD2. Germline CDR1 reads MNHEY; CDR2 reads SVGAGI. V lost 2 bases and J lost 0; bases outside the gene matches: 3. This CDR3 has 16 amino acids. CDR3 DNA sequence: TGTGCCAGCAGTTACGGCGGGACTAGCAGCACAGATACGCAGTATTTT. Protein sequence: CASSYGGTSSTDTQYF.

This clonotype was observed at least ten times. The V call is TRBV28, the J call TRBJ2-1; D may be TRBD1 or TRBD2 (5 bases each). Germline assignment: CDR1 MDHEN and CDR2 SYDVKM. V dropped 7 bases and J dropped 15 bases, with 22 bases sitting between them. The CDR3 consists of 13 residues. CDR3 region: CASNQEKGTLTFF. The CDR3 nucleotides read TGTGCCAGCAACCAGGAGAAGGGGACCTTAACGTTCTTC.

The rearrangement uses TRBV28 and TRBJ2-1; the match to TRBD2 covers 8 bases. Losses at the gene ends were 6 bases for V and 8 bases for J; bases not matched to a gene: 9. The CDR3 is 14 residues long. The germline V gene encodes CDR1 MDHEN and CDR2 SYDVKM. The CDR3 loop reads CASRRPGGGDEQFF. For the CDR3, the DNA is TGTGCCAGCAGGAGGCCGGGAGGGGGAGATGAGCAGTTCTTC.

This clonotype was seen at least ten times. The DNA of the CDR3 is TGTGCCAGCAGTGAAGGCGGCAGCGAGCAGTTCTTC. Encoded protein: CASSEGGSEQFF. The V and J genes are TRBV2 and TRBJ2-1; D unresolved. V was shortened by 1 base and J by 10 bases, with 8 bases between the two germline ends. The CDR3 runs 12 residues. Germline V gene data show CDR1 as SNHLY and CDR2 as FYNNEI. The full variable domain, with the rest looked up from reference TRBV2 and TRBJ2-1, is EPEVTQTPSHQVTQMGQEVILRCVPISNHLYFYWYRQILGQKVEFLVSFYNNEISEKSEIFDDQFSVERPDGSNFTLKIRSTKLEDSAMYFCASSEGGSEQFFGPGTRLTVL.